This entry lists 10 T cell receptor beta chains sequenced from one sample in a study of T and B cells in COVID-19 patients. Each TRB amplification used roughly 230-550 ng of genomic DNA from blood. Multiplex PCR with BIOMED2 TRB-A/B primer pools amplified TRB rearrangements. A single record per CDR3 protein comes from TCRdb applying MiXCR to the multiplex PCR reads. The sample records a few hundred distinct CDR3 sequences, roughly 24% being singletons. The sample was blood. The receptors stem from a human donor with active COVID-19.

In this sample, this clonotype is large. The V call is TRBV24-1, the J call TRBJ2-2; D might be TRBD1 or TRBD2, each matching 5 bases. V lost 9 bases and J lost 0, with 7 bases in between. Germline CDR1 KGHDR, CDR2 SFDVKD. CDR3 length: 13 residues. CDR3 residues: CATGTPNTGELFF. CDR3 bases: TGTGCCACCGGGACCCCGAACACCGGGGAGCTGTTTTTT.

This clonotype is judged medium-sized (0.01 to 0.1%). The V and J genes are TRBV6-1 and TRBJ1-6; the match to TRBD1 covers 8 bases. There are 15 residues in the CDR3. After removal of 6 bases from V and 8 bases from J, the junction contained 9 bases not matched to a gene. CDR1 is MNHNS and CDR2 is SASEGT in the germline V gene. The CDR3 here is CASRNQGAGYSPLHF. In DNA, the CDR3 is TGTGCCAGCAGGAATCAGGGGGCTGGGTATTCACCCCTCCACTTT.

This clonotype rates as large. The rearrangement links TRBV27 to TRBJ2-7; TRBD2 agrees at 7 bases. V was clipped by 6 bases and J by 1 base; unmatched bases: 6. Per the germline V gene, CDR1 is MNHEY and CDR2 is SMNVEV (reference sequence). This CDR3 region has 14 residues. The CDR3 here is CASRRSSGSYEQYF. The CDR3 nucleotides are TGTGCCAGCAGGCGTTCTAGCGGATCCTACGAGCAGTACTTC.

Relative to its sample, this clonotype is medium-sized. This chain joins TRBV10-3 and TRBJ1-5; unclear D gene. V dropped 0 bases and J dropped 0 bases, with 15 bases sitting between them. The germline V gene has CDR1 ENHRY and CDR2 SYGVKD. This CDR3 is 18 amino acids long. The CDR3 loop reads CAISESKGEMYSNQPQHF. The CDR3 nucleotides read TGTGCCATCAGTGAGTCAAAGGGTGAGATGTATAGCAATCAGCCCCAGCATTTT.

Judged by abundance, this clonotype is medium-sized (0.01 to 0.1%). This chain joins TRBV20-1 and TRBJ2-5; D is uncertain. This CDR3 spans 13 amino acids. The V and J ends lost 1 base and 1 base respectively, with 7 bases between them. Germline V lookup: CDR1 DFQATT, CDR2 SNEGSKA (reference sequence). CDR3: CSARGYSQETQYF. In DNA form, the CDR3 reads TGCAGTGCTAGAGGGTACAGCCAAGAGACCCAGTACTTC.

This clonotype is categorized as large. V is TRBV30 and J is TRBJ2-3, with 7 bases identical to TRBD2. V trimming: 4 bases; J trimming: 3 bases; junction bases outside the gene matches: 1. CDR1 is GTSNPN, CDR2 SVGIG, per germline (reference sequence). This CDR3 comprises 12 residues. CDR3 sequence reads: CAWTSGTDTQYF. The CDR3 nucleotides are TGTGCCTGGACTAGCGGTACAGATACGCAGTATTTT.

The chain recombines TRBV6-2 or TRBV6-3 with TRBJ2-7; 9 bases agree with TRBD2. CDR1 and CDR2 (germline): MNHEY, SVGEGT. After removal of 5 bases from V and 0 bases from J, the junction contained 5 bases not matched to a gene. The CDR3 has 15 residues. Here the CDR3 reads CASSEFSGGSYEQYF. The CDR3 DNA reads as TGTGCCAGCAGTGAGTTTAGCGGGGGCTCCTACGAGCAGTACTTC.

Within the sample, this clonotype is medium-sized. This chain's CDR3 is CAISGQGSSYEQYF. The DNA of the CDR3 is TGTGCCATCAGTGGGCAGGGGAGCTCCTACGAGCAGTACTTC. This chain connects TRBV10-3 to TRBJ2-7, with D possibly being TRBD1 (6 bases). Trimming removed 4 bases at V and 0 bases at J, with 10 bases between. The CDR3 spans 14 residues. The V gene's germline CDR1 is ENHRY and CDR2 SYGVKD.

This clonotype has a single count. Here the CDR3 DNA reads TGTGCCAGTAGTCCCGCCCAAAGCTCCTACAATGAGCAGTTCTTC. Its protein is CASSPAQSSYNEQFF. J is TRBJ2-1 and V is TRBV19; no reliable D call. Trimming took 5 bases from V and 0 from J, leaving 11 bases between them. The length of the CDR3 is 15 residues. The germline V gene encodes CDR1 LNHDA and CDR2 SQIVND (reference sequence).

This clonotype is large. The chain employs TRBV29-1 and TRBJ1-2; D possibly corresponds to TRBD1 (6 bases). Germline V CDR1 and CDR2: SQVTM, ANQGSEA. The CDR3 covers 12 residues. V lost 5 bases to trimming and J lost 3 bases, with 10 bases between them. The CDR3: CSVRGVDYGYTF. The CDR3 DNA follows: TGCAGCGTTAGGGGGGTGGACTATGGCTACACCTTC.